The source of this TCR beta chain is a study of CD8 T cells in ankylosing spondylitis. Deletions cut 4 bases from V and 0 bases from J, with 14 bases between. The germline V gene encodes CDR1 SGHKS and CDR2 YYEKEE (reference sequence). The length of the CDR3 is 15 residues. As concerns this clonotype: Its specificity is unknown.

It was by quantitative 5'-RACE with molecular barcodes that TCR beta libraries were made. TCRdb redid the calling of the 5' RACE reads with MiXCR, one entry per CDR3 protein. Of 300,000 to 400,000 distinct CDR3 sequences in the sample, 11% were seen once. The study, taken as a whole, reports: A number of the motif variants had already been described in reactive arthritis synovial fluid and blood. Made up of 7 to 9 highly homologous variants, a TCR beta motif appeared characteristic of ankylosing spondylitis blood.

The source material was blood, either unsorted or a sorted T cell fraction (not recorded which). The sequence came from a female donor with ankylosing spondylitis or in good health (not recorded which). The chain couples TRBV5-5 to TRBJ2-7; possibly TRBD2 for D (5 bases). The CDR3 sequence is CASSPPRGASYEQYF. In DNA, the CDR3 is TGTGCCAGCAGCCCCCCCCGGGGAGCCTCCTACGAGCAGTACTTC.